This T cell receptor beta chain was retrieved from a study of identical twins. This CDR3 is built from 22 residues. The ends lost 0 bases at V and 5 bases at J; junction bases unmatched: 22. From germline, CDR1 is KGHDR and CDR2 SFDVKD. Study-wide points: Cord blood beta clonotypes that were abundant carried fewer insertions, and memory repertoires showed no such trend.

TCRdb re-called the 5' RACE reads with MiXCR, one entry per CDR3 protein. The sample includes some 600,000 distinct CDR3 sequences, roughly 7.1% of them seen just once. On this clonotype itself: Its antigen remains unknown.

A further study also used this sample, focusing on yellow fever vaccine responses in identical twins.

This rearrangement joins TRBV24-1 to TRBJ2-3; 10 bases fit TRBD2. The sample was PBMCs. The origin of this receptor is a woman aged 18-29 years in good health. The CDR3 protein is CATSDLGVSRGSSGRAEDTQYF. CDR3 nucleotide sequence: TGTGCCACCAGTGATTTGGGGGTCTCGAGGGGATCAAGCGGGAGGGCCGAAGATACGCAGTATTTT.